A single sample gave rise to the 18 T cell receptor beta chains below, sequenced in a study of blood T cell repertoires in COVID-19. Profiling relied on immunoSEQ multiplex PCR, and the TCRdb table lists in-frame clones only, not all of them. The data contain about 140,000 clones, approximately 86% of them singletons. What was sequenced was peripheral blood. The receptors derive from a woman aged 55-69 years with acute or convalescent COVID-19.

The chain couples TRBV6-5 to TRBJ1-6, with 7 bases fitting TRBD1. The CDR3 spans 15 residues. Germline V gene sequence: CDR1 MNHEY, CDR2 SVGAGI. V was pared by 5 bases and J by 5 bases, with 6 bases of the junction left unmatched. As DNA, the CDR3 is TGTGCCAGCAGTCGACCGGGACAGCATAATTCACCCCTCCACTTT. Amino acids: CASSRPGQHNSPLHF.

The rearrangement joins TRBV18 to TRBJ2-4; TRBD1 is a possible D gene (5 bases). The V gene's germline CDR1 is KGHSH and CDR2 LQKENI. Trimming shortened V by 6 bases and J by 0 bases, and 9 bases separated the two germline ends. CDR3 size: 14 residues. The CDR3 sequence is CASSPRAAKNIQYF. The CDR3 DNA follows: TGTGCCAGCTCTCCCAGGGCAGCCAAAAACATTCAGTACTTC.

This clone showed up just a few times. V is TRBV28 and J is TRBJ1-2; TRBD1 agrees at 7 bases. The CDR3 consists of 13 residues. CDR1 MDHEN and CDR2 SYDVKM come from the germline V gene. Unmatched junction bases numbered 4, after V lost 7 bases and J lost 2 bases. The CDR3 sequence: CASNVQGNYGYTF. For the CDR3, the DNA is TGTGCCAGCAACGTACAGGGGAACTATGGCTACACCTTC.

The V and J genes are TRBV28 and TRBJ1-1; D remains unclear. The CDR3 totals 15 residues. The germline CDR1 and CDR2 sequences are MDHEN and SYDVKM. Trimming pared 3 bases from V and 0 bases from J, leaving 11 bases between. The CDR3 bases are TGTGCCAGCAGTTTCGCTTCTAGGATGAACACTGAAGCTTTCTTT. Encoded protein: CASSFASRMNTEAFF.

The V gene is TRBV5-1, the J gene TRBJ1-3; D not certain. V lost 5 bases to trimming and J lost 7 bases, with 22 bases between them. From germline, CDR1 is SGHRS and CDR2 YFSETQ. The CDR3 has 16 residues. DNA for the CDR3: TGCGCCAGCAGATCCCCCCCGCCGGGGAAAGGGAACACCATATATTTT. Residues: CASRSPPPGKGNTIYF.

J is TRBJ2-1 and V is TRBV7-8; 13 positions match TRBD2. CDR1 is SGHVS, CDR2 FQNEAQ, per germline. V was pared by 5 bases and J by 3 bases, with 4 bases of the junction left unmatched. This CDR3 has 16 residues. Written as DNA, the CDR3 is TGTGCCAGCAGCATCCGGACTAGCGGGGGCTACAATGAGCAGTTCTTC. It codes for CASSIRTSGGYNEQFF.

This chain connects TRBV5-1 to TRBJ2-1, with a weak D call TRBD1 (5 bases). Germline V CDR1 and CDR2: SGHRS, YFSETQ. V lost 3 bases and J lost 7, with 11 bases in between. The length of the CDR3 is 13 residues. This chain's CDR3 is CASSSTRENEQFF. CDR3 nucleotides: TGCGCCAGCAGCTCGACCAGGGAAAATGAGCAGTTCTTC.

The chain is built from TRBV19 and TRBJ2-2, with 9 bases identical to TRBD1. Germline CDR1 LNHDA, CDR2 SQIVND (reference sequence). The CDR3 is 14 amino acids. V was clipped by 5 bases and J by 6 bases; unmatched bases: 4. CDR3 nucleotides: TGTGCCAGTAGTTCCAGGACAGGGGCCGGGGAGCTGTTTTTT. This encodes CASSSRTGAGELFF.

The rearrangement uses TRBV5-4 and TRBJ2-3; TRBD1 agrees at 7 bases. The ends lost 0 bases at V and 1 base at J; junction bases unmatched: 5. Germline V gene data show CDR1 as SGHNT and CDR2 as YYREEE (reference sequence). The CDR3 is 16 residues long. In DNA, the CDR3 is TGTGCCAGCAGCTTGGGGACAGGAATAGGCACAGATACGCAGTATTTT. Protein sequence: CASSLGTGIGTDTQYF.

The V gene is TRBV5-5, the J gene TRBJ2-7; unclear D gene. Germline CDR1 reads SGHKS; CDR2 reads YYEKEE (reference sequence). Trimming left V 0 bases short and J 2 bases short, with 9 bases between. This CDR3 spans 14 amino acids. CDR3 DNA: TGTGCCAGCAGCTTGGACAGCAATACCTACGAGCAGTACTTC. Translated, it gives CASSLDSNTYEQYF.

This chain links TRBV30 with TRBJ1-6; D is unclear. Trimming took off 0 bases at V and 0 bases at J, with 12 bases between the two ends. Germline lookup yields CDR1 GTSNPN and CDR2 SVGIG (reference sequence). CDR3 length: 17 amino acids. The CDR3: CAWSVSPGSSYNSPLHF. CDR3 coding DNA: TGTGCCTGGAGTGTATCCCCCGGGAGCTCCTATAATTCACCCCTCCACTTT.

The chain links TRBV6-5 to TRBJ2-1; the D is unclear. Germline CDR1 reads MNHEY; CDR2 reads SVGAGI. The CDR3 is 14 residues long. Trimming removed 9 bases at V and 8 bases at J, with 20 bases between. CDR3 bases: TGTGCCAGTCGGGTCAGCTACACCTCCCATGAGCAGTTCTTC. Amino acids: CASRVSYTSHEQFF.

This chain links TRBV6-5 with TRBJ1-4, with a possible D match to TRBD1 (5 bases). Germline V CDR1 and CDR2: MNHEY, SVGAGI. The germline V and J ends were trimmed by 1 base and 8 bases, with 14 bases remaining between them. The CDR3 totals 15 residues. Written as DNA, the CDR3 is TGTGCCAGCAGTTACTGGGGCCGGAGTGGGGAAAAACTGTTTTTT. Translation gives CASSYWGRSGEKLFF.

The gene calls are TRBV18 and TRBJ1-3; the match to TRBD1 covers 8 bases. V trimming: 3 bases; J trimming: 0 bases; junction bases outside the gene matches: 4. From germline, CDR1 is KGHSH and CDR2 LQKENI. CDR3 length: 16 amino acids. CDR3 sequence (DNA): TGTGCCAGCTCACCGGGACAGGACCACTCTGGAAACACCATATATTTT. Translated: CASSPGQDHSGNTIYF.

This clone was counted only a few times. The J gene is TRBJ2-7, the V gene TRBV5-1; 7 nucleotides line up with TRBD2. CDR1 is SGHRS, CDR2 YFSETQ, per germline. The V segment lost 1 base and the J segment 2 bases; nucleotides outside the gene matches: 6. The CDR3 covers 15 residues. The DNA for the CDR3 is TGCGCCAGCAGCTTGTCGGGGACTAACCCCTACGAGCAGTACTTC. This translates into CASSLSGTNPYEQYF.

The chain joins TRBV6-6 to TRBJ2-2; 10 bases agree with TRBD2. V lost 4 bases to trimming and J lost 4 bases; unmatched junction nucleotides: 6. CDR3 length equals 16 residues. Germline lookup yields CDR1 MNHNY and CDR2 SVGAGI (reference sequence). Here the CDR3 DNA reads TGTGCCAGCAGTTCAGGAGCGGGGGGGTTCACCGGGGAGCTGTTTTTT. Amino acid sequence: CASSSGAGGFTGELFF.

The chain carries TRBV9 and TRBJ2-1, with 7 bases that match TRBD1. The ends lost 3 bases at V and 9 bases at J; junction bases unmatched: 9. The CDR3 runs 14 residues. Germline V gene data show CDR1 as SGDLS and CDR2 as YYNGEE. The CDR3 spells CASSGTGTVGEQFF. CDR3 DNA: TGTGCCAGCAGCGGAACCGGGACAGTGGGTGAGCAGTTCTTC.

This sequence joins TRBV30 and TRBJ2-3; 8 bases fit TRBD1. CDR1 and CDR2 (germline): GTSNPN, SVGIG (reference sequence). There are 14 residues in the CDR3. Trimming at V came to 5 bases and at J to 2 bases, leaving 6 bases not matched to a gene. As DNA, the CDR3 is TGTGCCTGGGCACAGGGGGGTTACACAGATACGCAGTATTTT. Translating gives CAWAQGGYTDTQYF. The whole variable domain, filled in from reference TRBV30 and TRBJ2-3, reads SQTIHQWPATLVQPVGSPLSLECTVEGTSNPNLYWYRQAAGRGLQLLFYSVGIGQISSEVPQNLSASRPQDRQFILSSKKLLLSDSGFYLCAWAQGGYTDTQYFGPGTRLTVL.